These T cell receptor beta chains were read from a single sample in a study of Ad26.COV2.S vaccination and SARS-CoV-2 variants. Clones were sequenced by immunoSEQ multiplex PCR, and TCRdb holds only the in-frame ones, with some missing. This sample yields 440,000 or so clones, of which 90% are seen a single time; around 4.2% belongs to the top ten. The sequencing here drew on peripheral blood, taken in a trial of Ad26.COV2.S vaccine versus placebo. All receptors come from a person between 18 and 59 years old who received the Ad26.COV2.S COVID-19 vaccine or a placebo. Each CDR3 is given with its conserved first and last residue. A D gene is named only where the DNA matches it firmly. Rows give clone size only sometimes, using once, few, many, or a class for an expanded clone.

V	size	length	J	D	CDR3	DNA
TRBV7-2	.	18	TRBJ2-7	TRBD2	CASSRVAGGSRSSYEQYF	TGTGCCAGCAGCCGCGTAGCGGGAGGCTCCCGTAGCTCCTACGAGCAGTACTTC
TRBV4-1	.	15	TRBJ1-6	TRBD1	CASSLRTGGNSPLHF	TGCGCCAGCAGCTTGCGGACAGGGGGCAATTCACCCCTCCACTTT
TRBV3-1/TRBV3-2	once	14	TRBJ1-4	.	CASSQLGVGEKLFF	TGTGCCAGCAGCCAATTAGGGGTAGGAGAAAAACTGTTTTTT
TRBV3-1/TRBV3-2	once	17	TRBJ2-7	TRBD2	CASSQLISGLAGDWQYF	TGTGCCAGCAGCCAACTAATTTCGGGACTAGCGGGAGACTGGCAGTACTTC
TRBV12-5	.	14	TRBJ2-5	TRBD2	CASGPGLGAETQYF	TGTGCTAGTGGCCCAGGACTAGGTGCGGAGACCCAGTACTTC
TRBV28	.	13	TRBJ2-3	TRBD2	CASSPGLVDTQYF	TGTGCCAGCAGTCCCGGACTAGTGGATACGCAGTATTTT
TRBV3-1/TRBV3-2	few	14	TRBJ1-2	TRBD1	CASKRQGGDYGYTF	TGTGCCAGCAAACGACAGGGCGGTGACTATGGCTACACCTTC
TRBV19	.	17	TRBJ1-1	.	CASRAQDKGMAHTEAFF	TGTGCCAGTAGGGCCCAGGACAAAGGGATGGCCCACACTGAAGCTTTCTTT
TRBV11-1	.	16	TRBJ2-2	TRBD1	CASSLADRGTTGELFF	TGTGCCAGCAGCTTAGCGGACAGGGGGACCACCGGGGAGCTGTTTTTT
TRBV6-2/TRBV6-3	.	14	TRBJ2-7	TRBD2	CASSRLAELLEQYF	TGTGCCAGCAGCCGACTAGCGGAGCTCCTGGAGCAGTACTTC
TRBV24-1	.	15	TRBJ2-4	.	CATSPATGAKNIQYF	TGTGCCACCAGTCCAGCGACAGGAGCCAAAAACATTCAGTACTTC
TRBV18	.	15	TRBJ2-5	.	CASSPQESYQETQYF	TGTGCCAGCTCACCACAGGAATCCTACCAAGAGACCCAGTACTTC
TRBV7-2	few	13	TRBJ1-2	TRBD1	CASSPGQWDGYTF	TGTGCCAGCAGCCCGGGACAGTGGGATGGCTACACCTTC
TRBV18	.	12	TRBJ2-1	.	CASSPPDNEQFF	TGTGCCAGCTCACCCCCAGATAATGAGCAGTTCTTC
TRBV7-3	.	15	TRBJ2-2	TRBD2	CVSSPGTSDTGELFF	TGTGTCAGCAGCCCCGGGACTAGCGACACCGGGGAGCTGTTTTTT